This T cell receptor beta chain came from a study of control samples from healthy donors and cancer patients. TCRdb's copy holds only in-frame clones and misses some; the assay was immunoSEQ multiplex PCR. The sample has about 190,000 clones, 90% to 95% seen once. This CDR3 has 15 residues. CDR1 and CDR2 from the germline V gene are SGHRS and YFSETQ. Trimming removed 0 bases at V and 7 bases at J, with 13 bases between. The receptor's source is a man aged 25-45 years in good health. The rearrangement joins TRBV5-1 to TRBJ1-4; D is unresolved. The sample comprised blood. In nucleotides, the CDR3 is TGCGCCAGCAGCTTGGTAACAGCCCCTACTGAAAAACTGTTTTTT. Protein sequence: CASSLVTAPTEKLFF. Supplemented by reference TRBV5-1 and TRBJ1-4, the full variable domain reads KAGVTQTPRYLIKTRGQQVTLSCSPISGHRSVSWYQQTPGQGLQFLFEYFSETQRNKGNFPGRFSGRQFSNSRSEMNVSTLELGDSALYLCASSLVTAPTEKLFFGSGTQLSVL.